This TCR beta chain was captured in a study of metastatic and nonmetastatic thyroid tumors. The wider study: The authors compared repertoires across blood and tumor or nodule tissue from malignant and benign thyroid patients.

This clone was counted ten times or more. Its antigen remains unknown. Notes on the study in general: In blood and tumor, TCR beta diversity was reportedly significantly higher in malignant thyroid tumors than in benign nodules.

Patients underwent thyroid surgery, and none had received any treatment before it. TCRdb ran MiXCR on the PCR reads. The sample records about 14,000 clones, less than 35% being singletons. Trimming took 3 bases from V and 2 from J; bases not matched to a gene: 6. Looked up from germline, CDR1 is SEHNR and CDR2 is FQNEAQ (reference sequence). The CDR3 extends over 15 amino acids. This chain connects TRBV7-9 to TRBJ2-7; 8 nucleotides agree with TRBD1. This receptor was taken from a female donor with papillary thyroid cancer or a benign thyroid nodule (not recorded which). Some clones in this sample may be carry-over from other donors' samples. The sample comprised tumor tissue. The CDR3 region is CASSFVSGGPYEQYF. The CDR3 bases are TGTGCCAGCAGCTTCGTGTCAGGGGGCCCCTACGAGCAGTACTTC.